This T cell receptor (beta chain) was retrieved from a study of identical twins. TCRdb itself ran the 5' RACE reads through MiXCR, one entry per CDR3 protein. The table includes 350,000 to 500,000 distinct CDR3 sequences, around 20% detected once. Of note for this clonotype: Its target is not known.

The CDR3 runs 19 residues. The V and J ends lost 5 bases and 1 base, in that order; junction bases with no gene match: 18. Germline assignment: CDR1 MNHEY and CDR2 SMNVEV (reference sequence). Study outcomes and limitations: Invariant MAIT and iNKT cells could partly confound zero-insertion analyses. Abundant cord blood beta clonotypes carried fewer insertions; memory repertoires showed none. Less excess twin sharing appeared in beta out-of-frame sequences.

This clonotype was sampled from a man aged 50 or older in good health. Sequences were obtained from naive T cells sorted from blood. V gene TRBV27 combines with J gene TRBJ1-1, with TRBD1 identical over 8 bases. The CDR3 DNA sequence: TGTGCCAGCAGTCCCCGAAAGCTCAGGGGGCGAAGTTGGAACACTGAAGCTTTCTTT. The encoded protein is CASSPRKLRGRSWNTEAFF.